This T cell receptor (beta chain) is drawn from a study of cytomegalovirus exposure and HLA in healthy donors. Study conclusions and caveats: The productive fraction for most TCR beta V segments was about 90% or about 30% in an earlier analysis. Later analysis found that TCR beta chains associated with HLA were more clonally expanded than other, equally common chains.

Comments on this clone: Antigen unknown.

PCR involved 60 Vbeta and 13 Jbeta primers. TCRdb's table, derived via immunoSEQ multiplex PCR, lists solely in-frame clones and lacks some. The sample carries tens of thousands of clones, 70% to 85% recorded once. Samples came from healthy bone marrow donors. At sampling all donors were nominally healthy, likely with unrecorded immune exposures. The CDR3 totals 14 residues. The V segment lost 4 bases and the J segment 8 bases; nucleotides outside the gene matches: 5. The germline gives CDR1 MDHEN, CDR2 SYDVKM. This TCR was sampled from a man aged 25 to 40 in good health and CMV-seronegative. Source material: PBMCs. V gene TRBV28 combines with J gene TRBJ1-2; 12 positions match TRBD1. CDR3 sequence: CASSWGQGAQGYTF. Written as DNA, the CDR3 is TGTGCCAGCAGTTGGGGACAGGGGGCGCAAGGCTACACCTTC.